Presented here are 20 T cell receptor beta chains from one specimen sequenced in a study of blood T cell repertoires in COVID-19. The method was immunoSEQ multiplex PCR; TCRdb's version includes in-frame clones alone and lacks a portion of them. The sample holds a few hundred thousand clones, around 92% seen once. Specimen: peripheral blood. The source is a woman aged 25 to 39 with COVID-19, enrolled during active disease.

This chain links TRBV4-1 with TRBJ2-3; 9 nucleotides line up with TRBD2. CDR3 length: 18 amino acids. Unmatched junction bases numbered 7, after V lost 0 bases and J lost 0 bases. CDR1 and CDR2 from the germline V gene are MGHRA and YSYEKL. Here the CDR3 reads CASSQDLRGGPSTDTQYF. CDR3 sequence (DNA): TGCGCCAGCAGCCAAGATTTGCGGGGGGGCCCTAGCACAGATACGCAGTATTTT.

This chain uses TRBV6-5 with TRBJ1-2, with D tentatively TRBD1 (6 bases). Trimming took off 5 bases at V and 8 bases at J, with 15 bases between the two ends. Per germline, CDR1 MNHEY and CDR2 SVGAGI. There are 13 residues in the CDR3. The CDR3 coding sequence is TGTGCCAGCAGTAGGGGGATATCGGGCGGCTACACCTTC. It encodes CASSRGISGGYTF.

J is TRBJ2-7 and V is TRBV27, with TRBD1 identical over 7 bases. Germline lookup yields CDR1 MNHEY and CDR2 SMNVEV (reference sequence). The CDR3 is made up of 15 amino acids. Trimming removed 2 bases from V and 3 bases from J; junction bases left unmatched: 7. Written as DNA, the CDR3 is TGTGCCAGCAGTTTAGATCCCGACAGGGTCTACGAGCAGTACTTC. It specifies CASSLDPDRVYEQYF.

V is TRBV24-1 and J is TRBJ1-5; D is unclear. Per the germline V gene, CDR1 is KGHDR and CDR2 is SFDVKD. This CDR3 region has 13 residues. V lost 7 bases to trimming and J lost 6 bases, with 12 bases between them. The CDR3 region is CATRSEDSQPQHF. The CDR3 nucleotides are TGTGCCACCAGATCGGAGGATTCTCAGCCCCAGCATTTT.

V is TRBV12-3 or TRBV12-4 and J is TRBJ2-7; weak D call: TRBD1 (6 bases). The CDR3 is made up of 12 amino acids. Trimming took 5 bases from V and 4 from J, leaving 9 bases between them. The CDR3 region has the DNA TGTGCCAGCAGTCCTACAGGGTACGAGCAGTACGTC. Translation: CASSPTGYEQYV.

This clone was picked up a small number of times. V usage is TRBV1 and J usage is TRBJ1-5. TRBV1 counts as a pseudogene. The CDR3 loop spans 15 amino acids. For the CDR3, the DNA is TGCACCAGCAGCCACCAAGAGGGATCGAGTCAGCCCCAGCATTTT. Translating it yields CTSSHQEGSSQPQHF.

The V and J genes are TRBV5-5 and TRBJ1-5, with a tentative D call TRBD1 (6 bases). Trimming left V 0 bases short and J 5 bases short, with 12 bases between. CDR1 and CDR2 from the germline V gene are SGHKS and YYEKEE (reference sequence). There are 15 residues in the CDR3. The chain's CDR3 is CASSLDLAGDQPQHF. CDR3 bases: TGTGCCAGCAGCTTGGACTTGGCAGGGGATCAGCCCCAGCATTTT.

This sequence joins TRBV5-5 and TRBJ2-3; D might be TRBD2 (5 bases). The V and J ends lost 1 base and 5 bases respectively, with 8 bases between them. This CDR3 spans 13 amino acids. Germline CDR1 and CDR2: SGHKS and YYEKEE (reference sequence). The CDR3 loop reads CASSLPGLDTQYF. CDR3 coding DNA: TGTGCCAGCAGCTTGCCGGGGTTAGATACGCAGTATTTT.

The chain employs TRBV5-6 and TRBJ2-3; D remains unclear. Germline V gene sequence: CDR1 SGHDT, CDR2 YYEEEE. Between the trimmed V and J ends, which lost 5 bases and 2 bases, there was a span of 6 bases. The CDR3 contains 12 residues. This CDR3 is CASRQNTDTQYF. The CDR3, as DNA: TGTGCCAGCAGACAAAACACAGATACGCAGTATTTT.

This clone was detected many times. The chain recombines TRBV6-5 with TRBJ1-1; D not resolved. The length of the CDR3 is 12 residues. Trimming shortened V by 2 bases and J by 8 bases, and 9 bases separated the two germline ends. Germline loops: CDR1 MNHEY, CDR2 SVGAGI. The CDR3 loop reads CASSYDQEEAFF. CDR3 bases: TGTGCCAGCAGTTACGATCAGGAAGAAGCTTTCTTT.

This clone was seen once. The V and J genes are TRBV6-6 and TRBJ1-5; no clear D gene. This CDR3 has 12 amino acids. Trimming left V 2 bases short and J 3 bases short, with 2 bases between. In germline, CDR1 is MNHNY, CDR2 SVGAGI (reference sequence). CDR3 DNA: TGTGCCAGCAGTTACCTCAATCAGCCCCAGCATTTT. Translating gives CASSYLNQPQHF.

The J gene is TRBJ1-1, the V gene TRBV4-1; D might be TRBD1 (6 bases). This CDR3 contains 17 residues. Trimming stripped 1 base from V and 3 bases from J, with 18 bases between. CDR1 is MGHRA and CDR2 is YSYEKL in the germline V gene. CDR3 sequence reads: CASSQGTARRWYTEAFF. CDR3 sequence (DNA): TGCGCCAGCAGCCAAGGGACAGCTCGAAGGTGGTACACTGAAGCTTTCTTT.

The chain links TRBV3-1 (or the pseudogene TRBV3-2) to TRBJ1-2, with 7 bases that match TRBD1. Germline trimming cut 3 bases from V and 4 bases from J; bases unmatched to any gene: 14. Per germline, CDR1 LGHDT and CDR2 YNNKEL (reference sequence). The CDR3 has 17 amino acids. The DNA of the CDR3 is TGTGCCAGCAGCCATCCAAGTAGGGAAGGGGGCATCTATGGCTACACCTTC. Its translation: CASSHPSREGGIYGYTF.

The rearrangement uses TRBV5-1 and TRBJ1-4; 7 nucleotides match TRBD1. The V and J ends lost 0 bases and 3 bases, in that order; junction bases with no gene match: 2. The CDR3 is 15 amino acids. CDR1 SGHRS and CDR2 YFSETQ come from the germline V gene. The CDR3 nucleotides are TGCGCCAGCAGCTTGGCCGGGACAGCTAATGAAAAACTGTTTTTT. Translated, it gives CASSLAGTANEKLFF.

V and J are TRBV6-5 and TRBJ1-6; the D is unclear. V shed 5 bases and J shed 8 bases, with 10 bases lying between them. Germline CDR1 reads MNHEY; CDR2 reads SVGAGI. The CDR3 contains 13 residues. CDR3 protein: CASSPQMDSPLHF. The CDR3 DNA sequence: TGTGCCAGCAGTCCACAAATGGATTCACCCCTCCACTTT.

This clone has only a few counts. This chain connects TRBV21-1 to TRBJ2-3; the table names TRBD2, a call not compared with the DNA. TRBV21-1 is a listed pseudogene. CDR3 size: 15 residues. CDR3 amino acids: CARLGEREDSDTQYF. CDR3 DNA sequence: TGTGCCAGATTAGGGGAGCGGGAGGATTCGGATACGCAGTATTTT.

The V call is TRBV7-2, the J call TRBJ2-6; D call uncertain. CDR3 length equals 18 residues. Trimming left V 1 base short and J 0 bases short, with 13 bases between. CDR1 and CDR2 (germline): SGHTA, FQGNSA. CDR3 in amino acids: CASSLVPSAISGANVLTF. The CDR3 DNA follows: TGTGCCAGCAGCTTAGTGCCCAGCGCAATCTCTGGGGCCAACGTCCTGACTTTC.

The chain recombines TRBV29-1 with TRBJ2-1; 12 positions match TRBD2. The CDR3 contains 15 residues. Germline V gene lookup returns CDR1 SQVTM and CDR2 ANQGSEA. With V trimmed by 6 bases and J by 4 bases, 7 bases remained unmatched. The CDR3 bases are TGCAGCGTCGACACTAGCGGGAGGACTTACAATGAGCAGTTCTTC. It specifies CSVDTSGRTYNEQFF.

The genes are TRBV6-5 and TRBJ2-1, with 8 nucleotides matching TRBD2. Germline V gene lookup returns CDR1 MNHEY and CDR2 SVGAGI. The CDR3 has 12 residues. Unmatched junction bases numbered 5, after V lost 6 bases and J lost 10 bases. The CDR3 is CASSGLAGEQFF. Written as DNA, the CDR3 is TGTGCCAGCAGCGGACTAGCTGGGGAGCAGTTCTTC.

This chain joins TRBV29-1 and TRBJ2-3; maybe TRBD2 (7 bases). Trimming took off 4 bases at V and 4 bases at J, with 12 bases between the two ends. Looked up from germline, CDR1 is SQVTM and CDR2 is ANQGSEA. CDR3 length: 13 residues. CDR3 DNA: TGCAGCGTTGTTCGGGGGGCCGCAGATACGCAGTATTTT. Its translation: CSVVRGAADTQYF.